One and the same sample provided the 21 T cell receptor beta chains below, sequenced in a study of shared clonotypes between healthy human individuals (TCRdb year 2020). CD8 naive samples were obtained by positive selection for CCR7 among CD45RO-negative cells, yielding a CD45RA+CCR7+ population from which TemRA cells were excluded. The library was produced with the immunoSEQ multiplex PCR assay. In TCRdb, the immuneACCESS table is reduced to in-frame sequences with V and J assigned. These tables do not hold every clone; where another copy was compared, an unresolved V gene accounts for under half, and the others remain unexplained. The sample profile shows 1.5 million to 2.5 million clones; about 95% of them were found once. The top ten hold 0.95% to 1.5% of the sample. Specimen: naive CD8+ T cells sorted from blood. Explained via the paper, the cell subset or site label denotes: CD45RA+CCR7+. The receptors come from a man aged 18 to 29 in good health.

Concerning this clone: Other DNA variants within this sample encode the same CDR3. V is TRBV27 and J is TRBJ1-1; D not resolved. Germline lookup yields CDR1 MNHEY and CDR2 SMNVEV (reference sequence). Trimming took 0 bases from V and 3 from J, leaving 5 bases between them. The CDR3 runs 13 residues. The CDR3 coding sequence is TGTGCCAGCAGTTTATCGGGCGACACTGAAGCTTTCTTT. Residues: CASSLSGDTEAFF.

V gene TRBV2 combines with J gene TRBJ1-5, with D possibly being TRBD1 (6 bases). Trimming stripped 6 bases from V and 5 bases from J, with 23 bases between. Germline assignment: CDR1 SNHLY and CDR2 FYNNEI. This CDR3 spans 17 amino acids. The DNA for the CDR3 is TGTGCCAGCAGCCTCGTAGGGGGGCTTGTGGTCGATCAGCCCCAGCATTTT. Amino acid sequence: CASSLVGGLVVDQPQHF. Full variable domain (outside the CDR3, taken from reference TRBV2 and TRBJ1-5): EPEVTQTPSHQVTQMGQEVILRCVPISNHLYFYWYRQILGQKVEFLVSFYNNEISEKSEIFDDQFSVERPDGSNFTLKIRSTKLEDSAMYFCASSLVGGLVVDQPQHFGDGTRLSIL.

The chain recombines TRBV9 with TRBJ1-6; the match to TRBD1 covers 7 bases. Per the germline V gene, CDR1 is SGDLS and CDR2 is YYNGEE. The CDR3 extends over 15 amino acids. Trimming at V came to 3 bases and at J to 8 bases, leaving 8 bases not matched to a gene. The CDR3 protein is CASSASGGPDSPLHF. The CDR3 DNA is TGTGCCAGCAGCGCCTCAGGGGGACCGGATTCACCCCTCCACTTT.

The chain recombines TRBV30 with TRBJ1-1, with a weak D call TRBD1 (6 bases). CDR3 size: 14 residues. Trimming removed 5 bases from V and 1 base from J, with 14 bases in between. Germline loops: CDR1 GTSNPN, CDR2 SVGIG (reference sequence). CDR3 loop: CAWGGLVRNTEAFF. The CDR3 nucleotides are TGTGCCTGGGGGGGCCTAGTAAGGAACACTGAAGCTTTCTTT.

This sequence joins TRBV13 and TRBJ1-4; 11 bases are shared with TRBD1. The junction had 6 bases not matched to a gene; V was cut back by 4 bases and J by 8 bases. This CDR3 is 15 amino acids long. CDR1 is PRHDT and CDR2 is FYEKMQ in the germline V gene (reference sequence). As DNA, the CDR3 is TGTGCCAGCAGCTCGACCGGGACAGGGGGAGAAAAACTGTTTTTT. This translates into CASSSTGTGGEKLFF.

The V call is TRBV5-6, the J call TRBJ1-1; D gene uncertain. Germline CDR1 reads SGHDT; CDR2 reads YYEEEE. This CDR3 has 19 amino acids. Trimming pared 3 bases from V and 0 bases from J, leaving 24 bases between. The chain's CDR3 is CASSSSRSARAGLNTEAFF. CDR3 DNA: TGTGCCAGCAGCTCCTCTCGATCCGCCCGGGCAGGTCTGAACACTGAAGCTTTCTTT.

The rearrangement joins TRBV14 to TRBJ2-7; D uncertain. The CDR3 consists of 18 residues. The germline gives CDR1 SGHDN, CDR2 FVKESK. The germline V and J ends were trimmed by 2 bases and 7 bases, with 27 bases remaining between them. CDR3 nucleotide sequence: TGTGCCAGCAGCCAAAATGGAGAGAGCGCCGATACCCTAGGGGAGCAGTACTTC. It yields the protein CASSQNGESADTLGEQYF. Together with reference TRBV14 and TRBJ2-7, the CDR3 gives the full variable domain: EAGVTQFPSHSVIEKGQTVTLRCDPISGHDNLYWYRRVMGKEIKFLLHFVKESKQDESGMPNNRFLAERTGGTYSTLKVQPAELEDSGVYFCASSQNGESADTLGEQYFGPGTRLTVT.

The V call is TRBV4-3, the J call TRBJ2-7; 10 bases line up with TRBD2. The junction had 6 bases not matched to a gene; V was cut back by 4 bases and J by 3 bases. The CDR3 contains 15 residues. Germline CDR1 reads LGHNA; CDR2 reads YSLEER. The CDR3 protein is CASSPSGSLFYEQYF. The CDR3 DNA sequence: TGCGCCAGCAGCCCTAGCGGGAGCCTATTCTACGAGCAGTACTTC.

About this clone itself: The sample contains more than one DNA sequence encoding this CDR3. The CDR3 sequence: CASRTENYGYTF. The CDR3 DNA is TGCGCCAGTAGAACGGAAAACTATGGCTACACCTTC. This chain joins TRBV4-1 and TRBJ1-2; D is unresolved. V was trimmed by 9 bases and J by 2 bases, leaving 10 bases between them. In germline, CDR1 is MGHRA, CDR2 YSYEKL. CDR3 size: 12 residues.

The CDR3 sequence: CASSYEGGYEQYF. In DNA, the CDR3 is TGTGCCAGCAGCTACGAAGGGGGGTACGAGCAGTACTTC. The chain employs TRBV13 and TRBJ2-7; either TRBD1 or TRBD2 may supply D (6 bases each). V lost 4 bases, J lost 4 bases, and 11 bases lay in between. Germline lookup yields CDR1 PRHDT and CDR2 FYEKMQ (reference sequence). The CDR3 has 13 residues.

The chain couples TRBV7-8 to TRBJ2-7; TRBD1 matches at 10 bases. Germline loops: CDR1 SGHVS, CDR2 FQNEAQ. Losses at the gene ends were 7 bases for V and 6 bases for J; bases not matched to a gene: 9. The CDR3 length is 14 residues. In DNA form, the CDR3 reads TGTGCCAGCAACTCCGGGACAGGGGAAGTCGAGCAGTACTTC. It encodes CASNSGTGEVEQYF. The full variable domain, in which reference TRBV7-8 and TRBJ2-7 provide the parts outside the CDR3, is GAGVSQSPRYKVAKRGQDVALRCDPISGHVSLFWYQQALGQGPEFLTYFQNEAQLDKSGLPSDRFFAERPEGSVSTLKIQRTQQEDSAVYLCASNSGTGEVEQYFGPGTRLTVT.

The J gene is TRBJ2-7, the V gene TRBV2; maybe TRBD2 (5 bases). Trimming removed 4 bases at V and 4 bases at J, with 14 bases between. In germline, CDR1 is SNHLY, CDR2 FYNNEI. CDR3 length equals 14 residues. DNA for the CDR3: TGTGCCAGCAGTGTGGGTGGGAGAGGGTACGAGCAGTACTTC. This codes for CASSVGGRGYEQYF. Using reference TRBV2 and TRBJ2-7 for the parts outside the CDR3, the full variable domain is EPEVTQTPSHQVTQMGQEVILRCVPISNHLYFYWYRQILGQKVEFLVSFYNNEISEKSEIFDDQFSVERPDGSNFTLKIRSTKLEDSAMYFCASSVGGRGYEQYFGPGTRLTVT.

The rearrangement links TRBV4-2 to TRBJ2-7; D could derive from TRBD1 or TRBD2 (6 bases each). The CDR3 has 15 residues. In germline, CDR1 is LGHNA, CDR2 YNFKEQ. The V and J ends lost 4 bases and 5 bases respectively, with 18 bases between them. CDR3 DNA sequence: TGTGCCAGCAGCCCCGACGAGGGGGGCCTGGACGAGCAGTACTTC. It is translated as CASSPDEGGLDEQYF.

CDR3 in DNA: TGCGCCAGCAGCCAAGATGGCGGTATACAAGAGACCCAGTACTTC. It is translated as CASSQDGGIQETQYF. V and J are TRBV4-1 and TRBJ2-5; D is unclear. V lost 0 bases, J lost 2 bases, and 10 bases lay in between. The CDR3 extends over 15 amino acids. Germline V gene sequence: CDR1 MGHRA, CDR2 YSYEKL.

The V call is TRBV18, the J call TRBJ1-1, with D possibly TRBD1 on 6 matching bases. Trimming took off 3 bases at V and 8 bases at J, with 10 bases between the two ends. The CDR3 sequence is 12 residues long. Per germline, CDR1 KGHSH and CDR2 LQKENI. As DNA, the CDR3 is TGTGCCAGCTCACCCGAAACAGGGGAAGCTTTCTTT. It specifies CASSPETGEAFF.

The chain uses TRBV5-4 and TRBJ1-2, with D perhaps matching TRBD1 (6 bases). Germline V gene lookup returns CDR1 SGHNT and CDR2 YYREEE (reference sequence). This CDR3 is built from 15 residues. V gave up 2 bases and J gave up 7 bases, with 18 bases separating them. The CDR3, as DNA: TGTGCCAGCAGCTTTCAGGGGAGCCAGGGCTTTGGCTACACCTTC. Translated, it gives CASSFQGSQGFGYTF.

This rearrangement joins TRBV7-2 to TRBJ2-2; no definite D call. CDR1 SGHTA and CDR2 FQGNSA come from the germline V gene. V was trimmed by 6 bases and J by 0 bases, leaving 14 bases between them. The CDR3 is made up of 16 amino acids. CDR3 sequence: CASRNPGSSNTGELFF. CDR3 bases: TGTGCCAGCAGGAATCCGGGCTCTTCGAACACCGGGGAGCTGTTTTTT.

To note about this clone: Other DNA sequences in the same sample also yield this CDR3. The chain uses TRBV4-3 and TRBJ2-1; 8 bases line up with TRBD2. The CDR3 length is 19 residues. The germline gives CDR1 LGHNA, CDR2 YSLEER. V dropped 2 bases and J dropped 3; count of bases not matched to a gene: 15. The CDR3 DNA sequence: TGCGCCAGCAGCCAACGCTCGGGGCGGGAGGACTACCACTACAATGAGCAGTTCTTC. Translation: CASSQRSGREDYHYNEQFF.

Turning to this clone: This specimen includes other DNA sequences encoding the same CDR3. The chain uses TRBV9 and TRBJ2-6; D is unclear. Germline assignment: CDR1 SGDLS and CDR2 YYNGEE. V lost 5 bases and J 1 base, leaving 7 bases between the germline ends. The CDR3 consists of 14 residues. CDR3 DNA: TGTGCCAGCAGTGGTCTTTCTGGGGCCAACGTCCTGACTTTC. Its protein product is CASSGLSGANVLTF.

J is TRBJ2-3 and V is TRBV30, with D perhaps TRBD2 (5 bases). Germline-derived CDR1 and CDR2 are GTSNPN and SVGIG (reference sequence). The V and J ends lost 5 bases and 0 bases respectively, with 6 bases between them. The CDR3 runs 12 residues. This CDR3 is CAWGLSTDTQYF. The DNA for the CDR3 is TGTGCCTGGGGACTCAGCACAGATACGCAGTATTTT.

The rearrangement uses TRBV15 and TRBJ2-2; D uncertain. CDR1 LNHNV and CDR2 YYDKDF come from the germline V gene (reference sequence). The CDR3 consists of 18 residues. V was clipped by 0 bases and J by 0 bases, with 14 bases between them. The CDR3 here is CATSRDLGQATNTGELFF. The CDR3 DNA reads TGTGCCACCAGCAGAGATCTCGGGCAGGCCACGAACACCGGGGAGCTGTTTTTT.